This TCR beta chain was retrieved from a study of blood T cell repertoires in COVID-19. As for the study in general: The United States, Italy and Spain were the sources of the acute and convalescent COVID-19 samples. PBMCs, B-cell-depleted T cells, or T cells were the source of the cDNA or gDNA that made up the material.

Trimming stripped 1 base from V and 2 bases from J, with 6 bases between. Germline CDR1 SGHAT, CDR2 FQNNGV. The CDR3 totals 13 residues. In the study's own analysis: Amplification of reference gene primers was used by the study to estimate nucleated cell counts. TCRdb keeps only in-frame clones here, not all; method: immunoSEQ multiplex PCR. That table is the source of V, J and clone size, and D and trimming were worked out from the DNA. The sample consists of 53,000 or so clones, about 76% of them appearing once. Sequenced material: peripheral blood. This sequence was found in a man in his 70s with active or convalescent COVID-19. The V and J genes are TRBV11-2 and TRBJ2-7; D might be TRBD2 (6 bases). The CDR3 sequence is CASSLAGAYEQYF. For the CDR3, the DNA is TGTGCCAGCAGCTTAGCGGGAGCCTACGAGCAGTACTTC.